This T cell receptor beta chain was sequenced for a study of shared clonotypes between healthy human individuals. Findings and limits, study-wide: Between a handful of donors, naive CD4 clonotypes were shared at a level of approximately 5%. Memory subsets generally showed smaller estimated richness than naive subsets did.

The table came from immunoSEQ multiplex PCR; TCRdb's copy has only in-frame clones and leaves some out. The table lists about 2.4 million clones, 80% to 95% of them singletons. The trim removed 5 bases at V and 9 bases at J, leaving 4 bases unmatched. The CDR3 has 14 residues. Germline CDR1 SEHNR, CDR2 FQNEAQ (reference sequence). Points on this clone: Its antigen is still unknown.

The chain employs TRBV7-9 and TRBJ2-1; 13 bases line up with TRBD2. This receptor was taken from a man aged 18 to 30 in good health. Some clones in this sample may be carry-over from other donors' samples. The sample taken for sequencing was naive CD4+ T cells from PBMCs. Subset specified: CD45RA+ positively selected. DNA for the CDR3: TGTGCCAGCAGCCGGACTAGCGGGAGAGGTGAGCAGTTCTTC. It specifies CASSRTSGRGEQFF.